This passage covers 12 T cell receptor beta chains from one sample sequenced in a study of cytomegalovirus exposure and HLA in healthy donors. The primer mix had 60 Vbeta and 13 Jbeta primers. Method: immunoSEQ multiplex PCR; TCRdb's copy keeps in-frame clones and lacks some. The sample lists roughly 130,000 clones; 65% to 75% were seen once. Sequencing input: PBMCs. Every receptor here comes from a woman in her forties or fifties in good health and CMV-seropositive.

V usage is TRBV5-1 and J usage is TRBJ2-5; D unresolved. With 2 bases removed from V and 4 bases from J, the gap between germline ends came to 12 bases. Germline V gene sequence: CDR1 SGHRS, CDR2 YFSETQ. The CDR3 length is 14 residues. The CDR3 DNA reads as TGCGCCAGCAGCTTTGAGGCACCGGGAGAGACCCAGTACTTC. This sequence encodes CASSFEAPGETQYF.

This clone was seen more than once but under ten times. The rearrangement joins TRBV6-5 to TRBJ1-1, with a weak D call TRBD1 (6 bases). Trimming removed 6 bases at V and 8 bases at J, with 10 bases between. Germline CDR1 reads MNHEY; CDR2 reads SVGAGI. CDR3 length: 11 residues. CDR3 sequence (DNA): TGTGCCAGCAGGCGACAGGAGGAAGCTTTCTTT. Translated: CASRRQEEAFF.

V and J are TRBV6-5 and TRBJ1-1; 9 nucleotides align to TRBD1. Unmatched junction bases numbered 4, after V lost 7 bases and J lost 1 base. Germline lookup yields CDR1 MNHEY and CDR2 SVGAGI. The CDR3 has 14 amino acids. CDR3 sequence reads: CASITGGGNTEAFF. CDR3 nucleotides: TGTGCCAGCATCACAGGGGGCGGGAACACTGAAGCTTTCTTT.

The chain recombines TRBV7-8 with TRBJ1-3, with 9 bases fitting TRBD1. With 5 bases clipped from V and 8 bases from J, the junction kept 10 bases outside the gene matches. Germline CDR1 reads SGHVS; CDR2 reads FQNEAQ. The CDR3 length is 15 residues. Here the CDR3 DNA reads TGTGCCAGCAGCCCCCGGGACAGGGCTAGAGACACCATATATTTT. Protein sequence: CASSPRDRARDTIYF.

This clone was detected only a few times. V gene TRBV15 combines with J gene TRBJ2-1; D might be TRBD1 (5 bases). Per the germline V gene, CDR1 is LNHNV and CDR2 is YYDKDF (reference sequence). The ends were cut back, 1 base at V and 8 bases at J, with 15 bases in the middle. This CDR3 is 15 amino acids long. The CDR3 nucleotides are TGTGCCACCAGCAGAGCTGGGCAGGGCCTGCATGAGCAGTTCTTC. Protein product: CATSRAGQGLHEQFF.

This rearrangement joins TRBV27 to TRBJ2-7, with 9 positions matching TRBD1. The length of the CDR3 is 14 residues. The V and J ends lost 6 bases and 3 bases, in that order; junction bases with no gene match: 6. CDR1 is MNHEY, CDR2 SMNVEV, per germline (reference sequence). CDR3 sequence: CASSLRDRDYEQYF. DNA of the CDR3: TGTGCCAGCAGCCTCCGGGACAGGGACTACGAGCAGTACTTC.

The chain carries TRBV18 and TRBJ1-2; no definite D call. The CDR3 has 13 amino acids. V was shortened by 2 bases and J by 4 bases, with 8 bases between the two germline ends. The germline gives CDR1 KGHSH, CDR2 LQKENI. The CDR3 sequence: CASSPGEAYGYTF. In DNA, the CDR3 is TGTGCCAGCTCACCAGGGGAGGCCTATGGCTACACCTTC.

V and J are TRBV11-2 and TRBJ2-4; 7 nucleotides align to TRBD1. The trim removed 0 bases at V and 9 bases at J, leaving 5 bases unmatched. Germline-derived CDR1 and CDR2 are SGHAT and FQNNGV. The CDR3 is 14 residues long. The CDR3 reads CASSLEQGFAIQYF. CDR3 DNA: TGTGCCAGCAGCTTAGAACAGGGGTTCGCCATTCAGTACTTC.

The chain links TRBV7-9 to TRBJ1-2; 8 nucleotides line up with TRBD1. The CDR3 is made up of 13 amino acids. The J segment lost 4 bases and the V segment lost 6 bases, leaving 4 bases of the junction unmatched. CDR1 SEHNR and CDR2 FQNEAQ come from the germline V gene (reference sequence). The CDR3 loop is CASSDRGAYGYTF. The CDR3 DNA is TGTGCCAGCAGTGACAGGGGAGCCTATGGCTACACCTTC.

V and J are TRBV5-1 and TRBJ2-3, with TRBD2 matching 10 bases. The CDR3 contains 15 residues. V trimming: 3 bases; J trimming: 3 bases; junction bases outside the gene matches: 4. The germline V gene has CDR1 SGHRS and CDR2 YFSETQ. The CDR3 nucleotides read TGCGCCAGCAGCTACGGGACTAGCGTAACAGATACGCAGTATTTT. Translation gives CASSYGTSVTDTQYF.

The chain combines TRBV2 with TRBJ2-5, with TRBD1 identical over 11 bases. Germline V gene sequence: CDR1 SNHLY, CDR2 FYNNEI. There are 15 residues in the CDR3. J lost 3 bases, V lost 6 bases, and 6 bases had no gene match. The CDR3: CASSMDRGREETQYF. CDR3 coding DNA: TGTGCCAGCAGCATGGACAGGGGGCGGGAAGAGACCCAGTACTTC.

This chain joins TRBV7-2 and TRBJ2-3, with D unresolved. Trimming took off 2 bases at V and 2 bases at J, with 11 bases between the two ends. From germline, CDR1 is SGHTA and CDR2 FQGNSA. This CDR3 is 15 amino acids long. CDR3 protein: CASSLFNILTDTQYF. DNA for the CDR3: TGTGCCAGCAGCTTATTTAACATCCTCACAGATACGCAGTATTTT.